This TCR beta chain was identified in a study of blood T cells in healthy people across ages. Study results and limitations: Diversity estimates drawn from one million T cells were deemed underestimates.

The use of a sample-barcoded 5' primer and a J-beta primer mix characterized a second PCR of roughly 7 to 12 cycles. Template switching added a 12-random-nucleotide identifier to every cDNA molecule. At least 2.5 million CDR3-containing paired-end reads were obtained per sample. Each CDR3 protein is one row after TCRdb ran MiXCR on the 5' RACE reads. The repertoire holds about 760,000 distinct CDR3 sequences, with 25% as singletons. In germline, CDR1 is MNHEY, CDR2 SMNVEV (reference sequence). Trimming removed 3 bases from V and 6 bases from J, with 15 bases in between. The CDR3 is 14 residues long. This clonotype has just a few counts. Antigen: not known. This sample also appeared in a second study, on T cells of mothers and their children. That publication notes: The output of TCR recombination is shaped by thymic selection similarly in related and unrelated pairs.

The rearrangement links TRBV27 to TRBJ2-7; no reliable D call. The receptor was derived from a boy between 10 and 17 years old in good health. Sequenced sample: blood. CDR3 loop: CASSFLAADPEQYF. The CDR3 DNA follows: TGTGCCAGCAGTTTCCTGGCAGCTGACCCCGAGCAGTACTTC.